This T cell receptor (beta chain) was identified in a study of T cells in Graves' hyperthyroidism and ophthalmopathy. About the research overall: Before treatment of any kind, peripheral blood was taken at initial diagnosis.

This clonotype was counted ten times or more. Its antigen is unidentified. The CDR3 spans 18 residues. J was trimmed by 0 bases and V by 5 bases; bases with no gene match: 9. Germline V lookup: CDR1 SGHAT, CDR2 FQNNGV. Regarding the study as a whole: The majority of expanded thyroid clonotypes above 0.001 also appeared in blood. Classification by a 13 V-J model distinguished ophthalmopathy from stable hyperthyroidism.

Researchers took RNA transcripts and amplified the TCR beta CDR3 regions from them. Carried out on the TCR CDR3, a first-round RT-PCR used the HTBI primer set. TCRdb analysed the multiplex PCR reads with MiXCR anew, one entry per CDR3 protein. The top ten clones hold 30% to 40% of a sample with approximately 600,000 distinct CDR3 sequences, 20% of them seen once. Ophthalmopathy patients had moderate-to-severe active disease, CAS ≥3, NOSPECS ≥4, and disease duration under 3 months. The chain carries TRBV11-2 and TRBJ2-7; 14 bases agree with TRBD2. The sequence derives from a man aged 30 to 45 with Graves' ophthalmopathy. Source material: blood. CDR3 in amino acids: CASSRLAGGPSPSYEQYF. The CDR3 DNA reads as TGTGCCAGCAGCCGACTAGCGGGAGGGCCAAGCCCCTCCTACGAGCAGTACTTC.